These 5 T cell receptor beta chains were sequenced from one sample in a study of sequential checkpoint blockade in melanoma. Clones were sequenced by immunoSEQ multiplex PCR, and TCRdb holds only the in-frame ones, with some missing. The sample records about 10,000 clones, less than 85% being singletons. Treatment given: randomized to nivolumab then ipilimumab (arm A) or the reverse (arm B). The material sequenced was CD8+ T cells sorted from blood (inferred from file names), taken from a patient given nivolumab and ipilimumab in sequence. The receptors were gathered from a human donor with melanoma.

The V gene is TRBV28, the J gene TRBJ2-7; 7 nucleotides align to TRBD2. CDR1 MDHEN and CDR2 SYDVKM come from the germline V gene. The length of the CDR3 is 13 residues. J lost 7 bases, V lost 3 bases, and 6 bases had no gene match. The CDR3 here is CASSLSGRGEQYF. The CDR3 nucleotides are TGTGCCAGCAGTTTGTCGGGGAGGGGAGAGCAGTACTTC.

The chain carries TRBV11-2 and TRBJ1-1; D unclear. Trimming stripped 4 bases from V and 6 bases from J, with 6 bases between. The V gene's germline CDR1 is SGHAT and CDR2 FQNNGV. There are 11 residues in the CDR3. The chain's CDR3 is CASSSGPEAFF. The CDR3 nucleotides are TGTGCCAGCAGCTCTGGCCCTGAAGCTTTCTTT.

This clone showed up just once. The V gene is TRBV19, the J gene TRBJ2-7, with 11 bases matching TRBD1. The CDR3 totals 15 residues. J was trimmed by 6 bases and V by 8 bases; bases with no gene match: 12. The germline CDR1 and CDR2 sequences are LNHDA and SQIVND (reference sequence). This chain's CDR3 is CASALGQGASVEQYF. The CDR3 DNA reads TGTGCCAGTGCCCTTGGACAGGGGGCCTCGGTCGAGCAGTACTTC.

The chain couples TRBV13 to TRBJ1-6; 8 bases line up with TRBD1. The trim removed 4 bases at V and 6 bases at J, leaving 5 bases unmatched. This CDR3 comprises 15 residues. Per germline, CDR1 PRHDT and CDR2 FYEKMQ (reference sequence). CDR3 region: CASSSTGEGNSPLHF. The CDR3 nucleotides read TGTGCCAGCAGCTCGACAGGGGAAGGTAATTCACCCCTCCACTTT.

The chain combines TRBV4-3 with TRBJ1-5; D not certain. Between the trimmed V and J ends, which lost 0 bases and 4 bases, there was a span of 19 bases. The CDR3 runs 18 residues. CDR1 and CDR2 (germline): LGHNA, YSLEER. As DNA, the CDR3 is TGCGCCAGCAGCCAAGATTGGTTATCGGAGAGAGCAAATCAGCCCCAGCATTTT. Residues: CASSQDWLSERANQPQHF.